This T cell receptor beta chain is drawn from a study of blood T cell repertoires in COVID-19 (dated by TCRdb to 2020 to 2021). For the wider study: Samples from collaborators originated in the United States, Italy and Spain and spanned both the acute and convalescent phases of COVID-19. The repertoires were released in a freely available public database intended as a resource for research on the immune response to SARS-CoV-2. Samples came from the ongoing ImmuneRACE study (first 160 participants) plus 1,254 subjects from 6 global collaborators. The prospective study material was composed of cDNA or gDNA derived from T cells, B-cell-depleted T cells, or PBMCs. The dataset comprised deeply sampled blood TCRbeta repertoires from subjects exposed to, actively infected with, or recovered from COVID-19. HLA class I and class II types, where available, came from metadata supplied by the sample provider rather than from assay-based typing. Sample metadata almost always included a de-identified subject ID, COVID-19 status, age in years and sex. Points the paper makes about the study in general: The amount of clinical and demographic metadata varied by source and participant and was provided uncurated.

The immunoSEQ Assay, a bias-controlled multiplex PCR, was used to amplify TCRbeta CDR3 regions from genomic DNA. As for how the authors treated the data: The number of nucleated cells in each sample was estimated by amplification of reference gene primers within the assay. To quantify the absolute abundance of each unique TCRbeta CDR3 rearrangement, sequence reads were collapsed and filtered. For each sample, productive Simpson clonality was calculated as the square root of Simpson's diversity index across productive rearrangements. TCRdb took this table from immuneACCESS and kept in-frame rearrangements with V and J called. Such tables lack part of the clones; where checked against another copy, unresolved V genes explain under half of the gap, and the rest is unexplained. For V, J and clone size, that table is used; D and trimming come from the DNA. For this sample the table gives about 250,000 clones, of which 70% to 90% were detected only once. The top ten clonotypes cover under 4.5% of the sample.

For this clone: The antigen this receptor binds is unknown. No clone much larger than this one lies a single base away; base qualities are absent.

Each collaborating institution followed its own protocols to collect whole blood in K2EDTA tubes. For TCRbeta analysis, collaborators shipped samples as frozen whole blood, isolated PBMCs, or DNA extracted from either of those sample types. The clonotype originates from a man in his fifties or sixties with acute or convalescent COVID-19. Sequencing was performed on peripheral blood.

The CDR3 in this case is CASSQPQGGGRETQYF. At the DNA level, the sequence is TGCGCCAGCAGCCAGCCTCAGGGTGGAGGGCGAGAGACCCAGTACTTC. The rearranged chain carries TRBV4-1 and TRBJ2-5; a tentative D call is TRBD2 (6 bases match). V sheds 3 bases and J sheds 4 bases, leaving 18 bases between their ends. CDR1 and CDR2 are drawn from the germline V gene: MGHRA, YSYEKL. The CDR3 sequence holds 16 residues, the cysteine and phenylalanine included. Only CDR3 DNA is held: 48 bases, read in frame from base 1.